This is a list of T cell receptor beta chains from one sample in a study of cytomegalovirus exposure and HLA in healthy donors. Some clones are missing from TCRdb's copy, which holds only in-frame ones; the method was immunoSEQ multiplex PCR. Here the sample spans over 85,000 clones, 60% to 80% being singletons. What was sequenced was PBMCs. The receptor set was obtained from a female donor in good health and CMV-seronegative. Both conserved end residues are part of each CDR3. The D gene is left open where the match is weak. Expanded clones get a size class; other rows say once, few or many, or leave the size out.

V gene	clone size	J gene	D gene	CDR3 DNA	CDR3 protein
TRBV14	NA	TRBJ2-5	TRBD2	TGTGCCAGCAGCCAAGACCGGCGGGGGGCCCAGTACTTC	CASSQDRRGAQYF
TRBV4-2	few	TRBJ1-1	TRBD1	TGTGCCAGCAGCCGGGACAGGGTGAACACTGAAGCTTTCTTT	CASSRDRVNTEAFF
TRBV9	NA	TRBJ2-7	TRBD2	TGTGCCAGCAGCGTATACCAACTAGCGGGAGCCTACGAGCAGTACTTC	CASSVYQLAGAYEQYF
TRBV9	NA	TRBJ2-5	NA	TGTGCCAGCAGCCCCAGTGGGGGGATCCAGTACTTC	CASSPSGGIQYF
TRBV5-5	NA	TRBJ1-3	NA	TGTGCCAGCAGCTTGGCAGGGGCCCTAAACACCATATATTTT	CASSLAGALNTIYF
TRBV6-6	NA	TRBJ2-3	NA	TGTGCCAGCAGCGCCACCTGGGGGGCAGATACGCAGTATTTT	CASSATWGADTQYF
TRBV27	NA	TRBJ1-4	NA	TGTGCCAGCAGTTTACGCGGCCCACTCTCAACTAATGAAAAACTGTTTTTT	CASSLRGPLSTNEKLFF
TRBV6-5	NA	TRBJ2-7	TRBD1	TGTGCCAGCAGCCTAGGGGGCGCACGCTCCTACGAGCAGTACTTC	CASSLGGARSYEQYF
TRBV6-6	NA	TRBJ2-7	TRBD1	TGTGCCAGCAGTAAAGGACAGGGACGGTACTACGAGCAGTACTTC	CASSKGQGRYYEQYF
TRBV11-1	NA	TRBJ2-5	NA	TGTGCCAGCAGCCCTTACACAATTCAAGAGACCCAGTACTTC	CASSPYTIQETQYF
TRBV10-3	NA	TRBJ2-7	TRBD1	TGTGCCATCAGTGTGTTCCAGGGGGCCTCCTACGAGCAGTACTTC	CAISVFQGASYEQYF
TRBV7-2	NA	TRBJ2-5	TRBD2	TGTGCCAGCAGCTTGGGACGGGGGGTCCAAGAGACCCAGTACTTC	CASSLGRGVQETQYF
TRBV5-1	NA	TRBJ1-1	NA	TGCGCCAGCACCACAGGTGGGAACACTGAAGCTTTCTTT	CASTTGGNTEAFF
TRBV2	NA	TRBJ2-7	TRBD1	TGTGCCAGCACTCCCCGGGGGACAGGGTATTCCTACGAGCAGTACTTC	CASTPRGTGYSYEQYF
TRBV6-5	few	TRBJ1-1	TRBD1	TGTGCCAGCAGTCCCCCAGGGGGAAGAACTGAAGCTTTCTTT	CASSPPGGRTEAFF
TRBV29-1	NA	TRBJ2-3	NA	TGCAGCGGCACCAGGCTTGGAGGGGCTGGGGGAGATACGCAGTATTTT	CSGTRLGGAGGDTQYF
TRBV15	NA	TRBJ1-1	NA	TGTGCCACCAGCACGCAGGGTCGGGCTGAAGCTTTCTTT	CATSTQGRAEAFF
TRBV4-2	NA	TRBJ2-3	TRBD2	TGTGCCAGCAGCCCTAGGGGCACTAGCGGGGGGTCAGATACGCAGTATTTT	CASSPRGTSGGSDTQYF
TRBV7-2	NA	TRBJ2-1	NA	TGTGCCAGCAGCTTAGTACGGCCAGGGGGAGGTCGAGGTGAGCAGTTCTTC	CASSLVRPGGGRGEQFF
TRBV5-6	once	TRBJ1-6	NA	TGTGCCAGCAGCTTGATGGGCTCACCCCTCCACTTT	CASSLMGSPLHF
TRBV7-2	NA	TRBJ1-1	NA	TGTGCCAGCAGCTCGACCCGGGACAAGGGGACTGAAGCTTTCTTT	CASSSTRDKGTEAFF
TRBV19	NA	TRBJ1-2	NA	TGTGCCAGTAACCCTGTCGAGCTTAACTATGGCTACACCTTC	CASNPVELNYGYTF
TRBV7-7	NA	TRBJ2-5	TRBD2	TGTGCTAGCAGCTCAGTGGGAGCGGGAGGAGGAGAGACCCAGTACTTC	CASSSVGAGGGETQYF
TRBV5-1	few	TRBJ2-7	TRBD2	TGCGCCAGCAGCTTGGAAGGGACTAGCTCCTACGAGCAGTACTTC	CASSLEGTSSYEQYF
TRBV18	once	TRBJ2-7	TRBD1	TGTGCCAGCTCACCACCGACAGGGGGCAACCACGAGCAGTACTTC	CASSPPTGGNHEQYF
TRBV18	few	TRBJ1-4	NA	TGTGCCAGCTCATCGCCGGGGGTTGAAAAACTGTTTTTT	CASSSPGVEKLFF
TRBV5-8	few	TRBJ2-5	TRBD1	TGTGCCAGCAGCTCCTCCGGGACAGGGAACCAAGAGACCCAGTACTTC	CASSSSGTGNQETQYF
TRBV11-3	NA	TRBJ2-3	TRBD1	TGTGCCAGCAGCTTCCGGGACAGGGGTGGAGATACGCAGTATTTT	CASSFRDRGGDTQYF
TRBV14	NA	TRBJ1-3	NA	TGTGCCAGCAGCCAAGAAGGAGGCACCATATATTTT	CASSQEGGTIYF
TRBV10-3	NA	TRBJ2-5	TRBD2	TGTGCCATCAGCGGGGGCGGGGCTAGCGGGCCACAAGAGACCCAGTACTTC	CAISGGGASGPQETQYF
TRBV5-8	few	TRBJ1-5	TRBD1	TGTGCCAGCAGCTTGGCCGGCAGGGGGTACCAGCCCCAGCATTTT	CASSLAGRGYQPQHF